A single sample gave rise to the 9 T cell receptor beta chains below, sequenced in a study of OX40 agonist ivuxolimab in advanced cancers. The repertoire was sequenced with immunoSEQ multiplex PCR; TCRdb's copy has only in-frame clones and lacks some. The repertoire consists of about 36,000 clones, with 65% to 80% occurring once and the leading ten covering roughly 11%. The sequences come from CD4+ or CD8+ T cells sorted from blood, collected in a trial of the OX40 agonist ivuxolimab. Every receptor here comes from an adult with an advanced solid tumor such as melanoma, head and neck, liver or kidney cancer.

The gene calls are TRBV6-5 and TRBJ1-6, with 8 positions matching TRBD1. The ends lost 6 bases at V and 13 bases at J; junction bases unmatched: 11. CDR3 length: 14 residues. Germline V lookup: CDR1 MNHEY, CDR2 SVGAGI. The CDR3 DNA reads TGTGCCAGCAGGGGGCCGGGACAGGAGGCGCCCCTCCACTTT. Translation gives CASRGPGQEAPLHF.

Here the CDR3 DNA reads TGTGCCAGCAGCCTCCCGGGTGTGGATACGCAGTATTTT. It codes for CASSLPGVDTQYF. V gene TRBV13 combines with J gene TRBJ2-3; D not resolved. CDR1 is PRHDT, CDR2 FYEKMQ, per germline (reference sequence). The ends were cut back, 5 bases at V and 6 bases at J, with 12 bases in the middle. There are 13 residues in the CDR3.

This chain joins TRBV19 and TRBJ1-1; D call uncertain. The CDR3 has 13 residues. Trimming left V 8 bases short and J 0 bases short, with 10 bases between. The germline gives CDR1 LNHDA, CDR2 SQIVND (reference sequence). CDR3 DNA sequence: TGTGCCAGTGGTAAGGATATGAACACTGAAGCTTTCTTT. Amino acids: CASGKDMNTEAFF. The whole variable domain, remainder taken from reference TRBV19 and TRBJ1-1, is DGGITQSPKYLFRKEGQNVTLSCEQNLNHDAMYWYRQDPGQGLRLIYYSQIVNDFQKGDIAEGYSVSREKKESFPLTVTSAQKNPTAFYLCASGKDMNTEAFFGQGTRLTVV.

This chain joins TRBV5-1 and TRBJ2-7; D tentatively fits TRBD1 or TRBD2 (5 bases each). V gave up 5 bases and J gave up 2 bases, with 14 bases separating them. This CDR3 has 14 amino acids. Per germline, CDR1 SGHRS and CDR2 YFSETQ. The CDR3 loop is CASSSRWGPYEQYF. The CDR3 DNA follows: TGCGCCAGCAGTTCACGCTGGGGACCCTACGAGCAGTACTTC. Combining the CDR3 with reference TRBV5-1 and TRBJ2-7 gives the whole variable domain KAGVTQTPRYLIKTRGQQVTLSCSPISGHRSVSWYQQTPGQGLQFLFEYFSETQRNKGNFPGRFSGRQFSNSRSEMNVSTLELGDSALYLCASSSRWGPYEQYFGPGTRLTVT.

This sequence joins TRBV27 and TRBJ1-5; D gene ambiguous. The V end was cut by 0 bases, the J end by 5 bases, with 14 bases between. The CDR3 contains 16 residues. The germline V gene has CDR1 MNHEY and CDR2 SMNVEV (reference sequence). CDR3: CASSLSADPRDQPQHF. The CDR3 coding sequence is TGTGCCAGCAGTTTATCGGCAGACCCGAGGGATCAGCCCCAGCATTTT.

This chain joins TRBV18 and TRBJ2-2; D is perhaps TRBD2 (5 bases). Per germline, CDR1 KGHSH and CDR2 LQKENI. The ends were cut back, 1 base at V and 4 bases at J, with 13 bases in the middle. CDR3 size: 16 residues. CDR3 sequence reads: CASSPREGKGTGELFF. CDR3 coding DNA: TGTGCCAGCTCACCACGAGAGGGTAAAGGCACCGGGGAGCTGTTTTTT.

The rearrangement joins TRBV5-4 to TRBJ2-5; the match to TRBD2 covers 8 bases. The CDR3 runs 15 residues. Germline-derived CDR1 and CDR2 are SGHNT and YYREEE (reference sequence). V shed 4 bases and J 3 bases; nucleotides not matched to a gene: 8. The CDR3 coding sequence is TGTGCCAGCAGCCAATCGGGAGGGTCGGAAGAGACCCAGTACTTC. Its protein product is CASSQSGGSEETQYF.

Of note for this clone: Compared with germline, one end of the junction differs, possibly owing to a read error. J is TRBJ1-2 and V is TRBV30; D is ambiguous. This CDR3 contains 12 residues. Germline V lookup: CDR1 GTSNPN, CDR2 SVGIG (reference sequence). The CDR3 DNA reads as TGTGCCGCGCGGCGGCAGGATGTCGTCAGGTCCTTC. It codes for CAARRQDVVRSF.

The chain recombines TRBV19 with TRBJ2-1; tentatively, D is TRBD2 (6 bases). The CDR3 consists of 16 residues. Germline V gene sequence: CDR1 LNHDA, CDR2 SQIVND (reference sequence). The ends were cut back, 3 bases at V and 3 bases at J, with 15 bases in the middle. CDR3: CASSILGAGNYNEQFF. The DNA of the CDR3 is TGTGCCAGTAGTATCCTGGGCGCGGGGAACTACAATGAGCAGTTCTTC.